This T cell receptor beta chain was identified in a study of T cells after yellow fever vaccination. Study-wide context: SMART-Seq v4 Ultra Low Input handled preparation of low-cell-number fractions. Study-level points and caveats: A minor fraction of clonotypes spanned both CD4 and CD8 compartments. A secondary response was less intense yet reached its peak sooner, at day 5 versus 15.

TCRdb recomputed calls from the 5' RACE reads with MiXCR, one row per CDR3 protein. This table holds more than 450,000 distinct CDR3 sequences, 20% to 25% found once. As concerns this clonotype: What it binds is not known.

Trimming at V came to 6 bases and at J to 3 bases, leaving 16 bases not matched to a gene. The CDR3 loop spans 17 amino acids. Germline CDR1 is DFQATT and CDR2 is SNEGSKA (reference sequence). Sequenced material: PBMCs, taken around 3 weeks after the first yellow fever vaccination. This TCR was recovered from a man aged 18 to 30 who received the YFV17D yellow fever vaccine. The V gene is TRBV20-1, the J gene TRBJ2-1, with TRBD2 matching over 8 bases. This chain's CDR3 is CSARNRRTSGNYNEQFF. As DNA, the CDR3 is TGCAGTGCCCGGAACCGGCGCACTAGCGGAAACTACAATGAGCAGTTCTTC.